A selection of T cell receptor beta chains follows, all from one sample in a study of T-cell reconstitution after alpha-beta-depleted transplantation in children. MiXCR, run by TCRdb on the PCR reads, gives a single entry per CDR3 protein. The sample has about 150,000 distinct CDR3 sequences; over 8.5% are singletons. The sequences come from PBMCs, collected before TCRalphabeta/CD19-depleted stem cell transplant. The receptors come from a boy aged 2-15 years with acute myeloid leukemia, due to receive a stem cell transplant. CDR3s include the opening cysteine and the closing phenylalanine or tryptophan.

v_call,j_call,cdr3_aa
TRBV3-1,TRBJ2-2,CASSLGPDTGELFF
TRBV5-6,TRBJ2-5,CASGPGLMCNQETQYF
TRBV11-2,TRBJ2-3,CASSLGDRPDTQYF
TRBV4-1,TRBJ1-2,CASSQSGQTNNYGYTF
TRBV20-1,TRBJ2-2,CSATLTNTGELFF
TRBV12-3/TRBV12-4,TRBJ1-2,CASSRDTDGYTF
TRBV5-1,TRBJ2-1,CASSRTTYNEQFF
TRBV5-6,TRBJ2-1,CATFSGTDYNEQFF
TRBV7-3,TRBJ1-1,CASSPETKNTEAFF
TRBV7-9,TRBJ2-1,CASSLNTGTNPLEQFF
TRBV2,TRBJ1-4,CASSAASGEKLFF
TRBV30,TRBJ2-5,CAWGTGETQYF
TRBV11-2,TRBJ2-7,CASSRNEGSEQYF
TRBV7-8,TRBJ1-5,CASSPDNLLVNQPQHF
TRBV20-1,TRBJ2-4,CSAREDRGAAKNIQYF
TRBV7-8,TRBJ2-1,CASSHRRVLYNEQFF
TRBV6-1,TRBJ1-5,CASSGDRGGNQPQHF
TRBV7-9,TRBJ2-3,CASSLGGLAATDTQYF
TRBV5-1,TRBJ2-1,CASSLPNSGFLYNEQFF
TRBV6-5,TRBJ1-1,CASSSTRWDTEAFF
TRBV5-1,TRBJ1-5,CASSSRGGPRGYSNQPQHF
TRBV20-1,TRBJ2-3,CSAPDTGQGTDTQYF
TRBV14,TRBJ1-1,CASSQTLRGYTEAFF
TRBV28,TRBJ2-6,CASSVRGFRSGANVLTF
TRBV6-6,TRBJ1-1,CASRGGTITEAFF
TRBV5-1,TRBJ1-6,CASSSRDRSGNSPLHF
TRBV5-1,TRBJ1-2,CASSLSQTNYGYTF
TRBV6-5,TRBJ2-7,CASSLSGTASYEQYF
TRBV6-5,TRBJ2-2,CASTGTGELFF
TRBV29-1,TRBJ2-7,CSLVGQGLYEQYF
TRBV7-9,TRBJ2-1,CAISKKGAYNEQFF
TRBV9,TRBJ1-1,CASSEGTGGANTEAFF
TRBV2,TRBJ2-3,CASSEGRGNTQYF
TRBV10-1,TRBJ1-1,CASSEGVGEAFF
TRBV29-1,TRBJ1-4,CSVARGYNEKLFF
TRBV5-1,TRBJ2-7,CASSLEVHSYEQYF
TRBV4-1,TRBJ2-1,CASSPPGSGEKQFF
TRBV20-1,TRBJ2-5,CSARDPPGSNRGETQYF
TRBV27,TRBJ1-1,CASRLRTGPLPNTEAFF
TRBV20-1,TRBJ1-2,CSAKLSYGYTF
TRBV20-1,TRBJ1-3,CSARRQLEGNTIYF